This T cell receptor (beta chain) was identified in a study of blood T cell repertoires in COVID-19. Some clones are missing from TCRdb's copy, which holds only in-frame ones; the method was immunoSEQ multiplex PCR. The profile shows approximately 62,000 clones, 75% to 85% of them singletons. CDR3 size: 15 residues. V lost 3 bases and J 7 bases, leaving 15 bases between the germline ends. The material sequenced was peripheral blood. This clonotype was obtained from a man older than 75 with acute or convalescent COVID-19. The V and J genes are TRBV23-1 and TRBJ1-4, with a weak D call TRBD1 (6 bases). TRBV23-1 carries the ORF label, with uncertain function. CDR3 DNA sequence: TGCGCCAGCAGTCAGAACAGGGTTTTATGTGAAAAACTGTTTTTT. Protein: CASSQNRVLCEKLFF.